A single T cell receptor (beta chain) is shown here with its context. This clone came up once. The clone's antigen remains unknown. No qualities accompany the bases; no much larger clone lies one base away. Library preparation used the immunoSEQ multiplex PCR assay. A mixture of 60 forward primers for TCR Vbeta segments and 13 reverse primers for TCR Jbeta segments was used in the multiplex PCR. The CDR3 region of rearranged TCR beta genes was amplified from genomic DNA by a multiplex PCR assay. On the Illumina HiSeq System, the amplified TCR beta libraries were sequenced as 87-base-pair reads. In the paper's pipeline: A later analysis counted about 80 million unique TCR beta chains across the roughly 700 repertoires, and some 11 million of these chains were shared by at least two donors. Raw reads were error-corrected and collapsed into unique sequences with a nearest-neighbor algorithm that merged closely related sequences to remove PCR and sequencing errors. To assign V, D and J gene segments, CDR3 sequences were aligned to IMGT reference sequences. For a sequence to be retained, a match of at least six nucleotides to both a V gene segment and a J gene segment was required. A rearrangement counted as productive if the CDR3 had no stop codons and remained in frame with V and J, and every other rearrangement counted as non-productive. CDR3 was defined by IMGT convention, running from the second conserved V-encoded cysteine to the conserved J-encoded phenylalanine. The earlier analysis of 587 of the donors excluded any sequence lacking an unambiguous match to a single V gene segment. An earlier analysis of 550 to 650 of the donors classified V segments as functional when productive rearrangements were above 56.7% and as segregating when the standard deviation between donors was above 5%. A statistical classification framework was built to diagnose cytomegalovirus status from the catalog of TCR beta chain sequences. V and J gene assignment, in a later analysis, came from comparing TCR nucleotide sequences with IMGT/GENE-DB human TR gene sequences. Using the TCRdist pipeline, a later analysis assigned CDR3 sequences along with most-parsimonious VDJ recombination scenarios. In a later analysis, every TCR beta chain was defined by the combination of its CDR3 amino acid sequence and its V-gene family, and reads without a unique V-gene family were dropped. As a way to deal with suspected cross-contamination and a sequencing artifact, a later analysis dropped 640 or so nucleotide sequences that were highly shared and had low generation probability. In a later analysis, a clonal expansion index was calculated for each public chain from normalized within-repertoire ranks of inferred template counts. In a later analysis, generation probabilities were computed using a VDJ recombination model fitted to out-of-frame rearrangements, and the results were checked against IGoR. In a later analysis, hypergeometric tests were used to score TCR-TCR, TCR-HLA and TCR-CMV co-occurrence, with a repertoire-size bias correction applied to TCR pairs. A later analysis estimated false discovery rates by permuting HLA or CMV assignments 20 times. In a later analysis, co-occurring TCRs were grouped using DBSCAN, and TCRdist sequence similarity was added for clustering within HLA-allele-positive subsets. Repertoires with fewer than 30,000 or more than 120,000 public chains were left out of co-occurrence clustering, as were about 5 repertoires with anomalous nucleotide sharing. TCRdb provides this immuneACCESS table in a form limited to in-frame rearrangements. Some clones are lacking; in checked studies, under half of them reflect an unresolved V gene, and why the rest are absent is not known. V and J calls plus clone size are reproduced from that table; the DNA served to infer D and trimming. The table for this sample lists 65,000 to 90,000 clones; roughly 70% of them were counted only once. The top ten hold 3% to 3.5% of the sample.

The cohort was made up of approximately 700 healthy bone marrow donors. Cohort members were all nominally healthy when sampled, although unrecorded immune exposures were likely present. The donor tested CMV seronegative, placing the donor among the 352 seronegative members of the cohort. Every donor gave a peripheral blood sample, and the peripheral blood mononuclear cells from that sample were used for TCR beta sequencing. The Qiagen DNeasy Blood Extraction Kit was used to extract genomic DNA from the blood cell samples. This specimen belongs to a study of cytomegalovirus exposure and HLA in healthy donors (dated by TCRdb to 2017 to 2019). Context from the whole study: An earlier analysis of roughly 500 of the donors reported 250 to 300 Gb of sequence data and about 100 million unique TCR beta sequences from approximately 180 million T cells. HLA typing covered class I and class II loci at four-digit resolution. Typing coverage differed by locus: A, B, C, DRB1 and DQB1 were typed in roughly 620-630 donors, DQA1 in about 550, DPA1 in approximately 610, and DPB1 in around 490. Rather than drawing on any new phenotypic data, the later analysis identified candidate immune exposures from TCR beta sequences and the way those sequences occurred across donors. To predict cytomegalovirus infection status, the study combined high-throughput TCR immunosequencing, statistical association of individual TCRs with disease status, and machine learning. The T cell repertoires of some 700 subjects were profiled by immunosequencing and related to cytomegalovirus serostatus. Donor age, sex, ethnicity and CMV serostatus were collected together with the repertoire data. A later analysis re-analyzed previously published TCR beta repertoires from 650 to 800 donors and added high-resolution HLA genotyping to study TCR occurrence patterns. Because of strong linkage in the cohort, roughly five DR-DQ haplotypes were treated as single units for association and clustering. An earlier analysis of 587 of the donors applied high-throughput TCR beta sequencing to assess whether each TCR beta V gene segment acted as functional or pseudogenic. Among several hundred genotyped donors of the cohort, an average of approximately 220,000 unique TCR beta nucleotide sequences was sequenced per donor, of which 15% to 20% were non-productive. In addition to the first cohort of roughly 700 subjects, a separate validation cohort of some 120 different subjects was used. About 300 gigabases of sequencing data and around 90 million unique TCR sequences made up an early release that covered some 640 HLA-typed donors. All discovery cohort repertoires had been generated on a single sequencing platform. Among the roughly 400 genotyped donors, 81% belonged to the genetic ancestry cluster associated with self-reported Caucasian donors. Genome-wide SNP genotypes for about three fifths of the roughly 670 donors were used in a later genetic analysis, which treated that subset as a discovery cohort. The study was designed to test whether signatures of past pathogen exposure could be identified by cataloging public T cell receptors.

The CDR3 spans 11 residues, from the cysteine through the phenylalanine. The only DNA kept is the CDR3, 33 bases in frame from the first base. Deletion took 1 base off V and 8 bases off J, with a span of 4 bases between the germline ends. From the germline V gene, CDR1 is SGHDT and CDR2 is YYEEEE. Findings and caveats that apply to the study as a whole: In a later analysis, the rate of TCR association differed among HLA loci, with DRB1 alleles having the most associated TCRs and HLA-C alleles having the fewest. Across donors, most TCR sequences were observed very rarely, whereas some public TCRs were present in many individuals. A further reported finding was that TCR beta sequences accurately predicted the HLA-A and HLA-B alleles for most subjects in the first cohort. An association between a missense DCLRE1C variant and V-gene and J-gene trimming of TCR beta chains was found in a later genetic analysis and replicated in an independent cohort. The presence/absence analyses assumed that sequencing depth was roughly uniform across donors, and that assumption may not be true. The sequencing pipeline was judged likely to have produced a cluster of highly shared sequence variants as a technical artifact. Strong co-occurrence of HLA alleles, especially DR and DQ, made assigning TCR associations to individual alleles difficult. A later analysis found that HLA-associated TCR beta chains were more clonally expanded and had lower generation probabilities than equally common non-associated chains. Several of the top co-occurrence clusters appeared to be linked to parvovirus B19, influenza, CMV and Epstein-Barr virus, according to a later analysis. It was suggested by the authors that the approach could potentially be generalized to other disease states and immunological phenotypes. Cytomegalovirus status was reported to be diagnosed by the classifier with high specificity and sensitivity in both the original and validation cohorts. A later analysis associated 15,000 or so TCR beta sequences with specific HLA alleles at a false discovery rate of 0.05. Because counts were too low, 15 or so rarely observed V segments, including chromosome 9 orphons, were excluded from the earlier analysis of 500 to 700 of the donors. CMV serostatus was the only immune exposure information available for the cohort. In an earlier analysis of about 600 of the donors, most TCR beta V segments appeared in productive rearrangements about 87% or about 30% of the time, broadly matching IMGT annotations. In vitro tests confirmed that a few of the cytomegalovirus-associated TCR beta chains recognize cytomegalovirus antigens. Because HLA typing was unavailable for some donors at each locus, only the typed subset was used in association tests. A total of 150 or so TCR beta chains were listed by the study as associated with cytomegalovirus. Because the 87-base-pair reads could not distinguish some IMGT-functional V segments, including TRBV6-2 and TRBV6-3, those segments were excluded. Linkage disequilibrium might explain the correlated functional status among segregating V segments, but an unknown experimental factor could not be ruled out. In this cohort, only TCR beta chains were sequenced, and detectable features were limited by the absence of alpha or paired-chain data. In a later genetic analysis, fewer N-insertions in productive TCRs were reported among donors in an Asian-associated ancestry cluster than the roughly 700-donor mean. Most CMV-associated TCR beta chains appeared to be HLA-restricted in a later analysis, and the HLA associations seemed to be driven largely by CMV exposure.

The sequence was obtained from a man aged 35-49 years in good health and CMV-seronegative. Rearrangement joined TRBV5-6 to TRBJ2-1; the D gene assignment is ambiguous. The sample was PBMCs. The nucleotides are TGTGCCAGCAGCTTGCTCCATGAGCAGTTCTTC. This gives the protein CASSLLHEQFF.